This T cell receptor beta chain was captured by sequencing in a study of blood T cells in healthy people across ages. About the research overall: With template switching, about one barcoded beta molecule was captured per two T cells. Study findings and constraints: Not knowing donor CMV status may have confounded expanded clonotype changes. Getting older went along with TCR beta diversity per million T cells dropping roughly linearly.

The CDR3 runs to 15 residues. The J segment lost 10 bases and the V segment lost 6 bases, leaving 7 bases of the junction unmatched. Primers used in a second PCR of about 7 to 12 cycles were a sample-barcoded 5' primer and a J-beta primer mix. Each single sample gave us at least 2.5 million CDR3-containing paired-end reads. TCRdb re-derived calls from the 5' RACE reads in MiXCR, one entry per CDR3 protein. This repertoire shows about 1.4 million distinct CDR3 sequences, around 59% found once; its top ten account for about 6.7%. About this clonotype itself: Its antigen remains unidentified.

Sample: blood. This chain joins TRBV12-3 or TRBV12-4 and TRBJ1-6; TRBD1 matches at 12 bases. The sequence derives from a man in his late teens or twenties in good health. CDR3 loop: CASSQGDRGLSPLHF. DNA of the CDR3: TGTGCCAGCAGCCAAGGGGACAGGGGGCTATCACCCCTCCACTTT.